The T cell receptor (beta chain) under discussion was sequenced for a study of blood T cell repertoires in COVID-19. Sequencing was performed with immunoSEQ multiplex PCR; in TCRdb, only in-frame clones are kept and a portion is missing. The table shows hundreds of thousands of clones, with 75% to 90% occurring only once. The CDR3 length is 15 residues. Germline V gives CDR1 SGHTA, CDR2 FQGNSA. The V and J ends lost 4 bases and 3 bases, in that order; junction bases with no gene match: 4. The clonotype comes from a woman in her thirties or forties who had recovered from COVID-19. The chain is built from TRBV7-2 and TRBJ2-1; 9 bases align to TRBD1. Sequencing was performed on PBMCs or T cells enriched from blood (not recorded which). CDR3 coding DNA: TGTGCCAGCAGCTACGGGACAGGGCACTACAATGAGCAGTTCTTC. Its translation is CASSYGTGHYNEQFF. Complete variable domain (other parts from reference TRBV7-2 and TRBJ2-1): GAGVSQSPSNKVTEKGKDVELRCDPISGHTALYWYRQSLGQGLEFLIYFQGNSAPDKSGLPSDRFSAERTGGSVSTLTIQRTQQEDSAVYLCASSYGTGHYNEQFFGPGTRLTVL.